This is a list of T cell receptor beta chains from one sample in a study of memory CD4+ T cells and cytomegalovirus serostatus. Using immunoSEQ multiplex PCR, the repertoire was profiled, and TCRdb retains in-frame clones only, with some absent. The table records about 75,000 clones, roughly 80% of them present only once. The sample consisted of memory CD4+ T cells from blood. The receptor source for this set is an adult in good health and CMV-seropositive. Each CDR3 is given with its conserved first and last residue. The order of the fields is clone size, V gene, J gene, D gene, CDR3 DNA, CDR3 protein. The D gene is left open where the match is weak. Only part of the rows carry a size: once, few, many, or a class if the clone is expanded.

abundance: .
v_gene: TRBV18
j_gene: TRBJ1-4
d_gene: .
CDR3nt: TGTGCCAGCTCAACCGCGGGGGGTGCAACTAATGAAAAACTGTTTTTT
CDR3aa: CASSTAGGATNEKLFF

abundance: .
v_gene: TRBV14
j_gene: TRBJ1-1
d_gene: .
CDR3nt: TGTGCCAGCAGCCAAGATCAGGGGTGGGGTAACACTGAAGCTTTCTTT
CDR3aa: CASSQDQGWGNTEAFF

abundance: .
v_gene: TRBV25-1
j_gene: TRBJ1-1
d_gene: .
CDR3nt: TGTGCCAGCAGTGAAGGTGTTTCAGACACTGAAGCTTTCTTT
CDR3aa: CASSEGVSDTEAFF

abundance: few
v_gene: TRBV19
j_gene: TRBJ1-1
d_gene: .
CDR3nt: TGTGCCAGTAGTCTCGGACAGTTTGAAGCTTTCTTT
CDR3aa: CASSLGQFEAFF

abundance: .
v_gene: TRBV27
j_gene: TRBJ2-3
d_gene: .
CDR3nt: TGTGCCAGCACCAGACAGGACCCCACAGATACGCAGTATTTT
CDR3aa: CASTRQDPTDTQYF

abundance: .
v_gene: TRBV11-3
j_gene: TRBJ1-4
d_gene: .
CDR3nt: TGTGCCAGCAGCTTAGGGAACCGAAAACTGTTTTTT
CDR3aa: CASSLGNRKLFF

abundance: .
v_gene: TRBV29-1
j_gene: TRBJ1-2
d_gene: .
CDR3nt: TGCAGCGTTAAACCCCCAGGCGGATCTAACTATGGCTACACCTTC
CDR3aa: CSVKPPGGSNYGYTF

abundance: few
v_gene: TRBV11-2
j_gene: TRBJ2-5
d_gene: .
CDR3nt: TGTGCCAGCAGCCCAGGGTATGACGAGACCCAGTACTTC
CDR3aa: CASSPGYDETQYF

abundance: once
v_gene: TRBV18
j_gene: TRBJ1-2
d_gene: .
CDR3nt: TGTGCCAGCTCACCACCGAGCTTAGCTAACTATGGCTACACCTTC
CDR3aa: CASSPPSLANYGYTF

abundance: .
v_gene: TRBV4-1
j_gene: TRBJ2-3
d_gene: .
CDR3nt: TGCGCCAGCAGCCAAGACGAACGGGGGGCTCAAGATACGCAGTATTTT
CDR3aa: CASSQDERGAQDTQYF

abundance: .
v_gene: TRBV28
j_gene: TRBJ1-1
d_gene: .
CDR3nt: TGTGCCAGCAGTTCATGGACTCCCCGTCAGGCTGAAGCTTTCTTT
CDR3aa: CASSSWTPRQAEAFF

abundance: few
v_gene: TRBV7-2
j_gene: TRBJ1-1
d_gene: .
CDR3nt: TGTGCCAGCAGCCCTTTGGGTCTGAACACTGAAGCTTTCTTT
CDR3aa: CASSPLGLNTEAFF

abundance: once
v_gene: TRBV7-9
j_gene: TRBJ2-2
d_gene: TRBD1
CDR3nt: TGTGCCAGCAGCTTCCTGGGACAGGGGTGGATCGGGGAGCTGTTTTTT
CDR3aa: CASSFLGQGWIGELFF

abundance: .
v_gene: TRBV11-2
j_gene: TRBJ2-1
d_gene: .
CDR3nt: TGTGCCAGCAGTCTGGACCTCGGCTCCTACAATGAGCAGTTCTTC
CDR3aa: CASSLDLGSYNEQFF

abundance: .
v_gene: TRBV9
j_gene: TRBJ2-1
d_gene: TRBD2
CDR3nt: TGTGCCAGCAGCATGACTAGCGGGAGGGAGAATGAGCAGTTCTTC
CDR3aa: CASSMTSGRENEQFF

abundance: .
v_gene: TRBV11-2
j_gene: TRBJ2-5
d_gene: .
CDR3nt: TGTGCCAGCAGCCTACAAGAGACCCAGTACTTC
CDR3aa: CASSLQETQYF

abundance: .
v_gene: TRBV4-1
j_gene: TRBJ1-1
d_gene: .
CDR3nt: TGCGCCAGCAGCCAAGATATAGGCAGGGTTAACCCTGAAGCTTTCTTT
CDR3aa: CASSQDIGRVNPEAFF

abundance: few
v_gene: TRBV7-2
j_gene: TRBJ1-1
d_gene: TRBD1
CDR3nt: TGTGCCAGCAGCCTCAACCAGGGGGCAGCTAGTGAAGCTTTCTTT
CDR3aa: CASSLNQGAASEAFF

abundance: .
v_gene: TRBV14
j_gene: TRBJ1-1
d_gene: .
CDR3nt: TGTGCCAGCAGCCTCTTCCGAGATACTGAAGCTTTCTTT
CDR3aa: CASSLFRDTEAFF

abundance: once
v_gene: TRBV14
j_gene: TRBJ2-3
d_gene: TRBD2
CDR3nt: TGTGCCAGCAGCCAGATGGCGGGACTAGGCACAGATACGCAGTATTTT
CDR3aa: CASSQMAGLGTDTQYF

abundance: .
v_gene: TRBV30
j_gene: TRBJ1-1
d_gene: .
CDR3nt: TGTGCCTGGAGGGTCACGGAGGCTGAAGCTTTCTTT
CDR3aa: CAWRVTEAEAFF

abundance: .
v_gene: TRBV5-8
j_gene: TRBJ2-1
d_gene: .
CDR3nt: TGTGCCAGCAGCTTGGGAGGGGGGTTACCTCCGGATGAGCAGTTCTTC
CDR3aa: CASSLGGGLPPDEQFF

abundance: .
v_gene: TRBV10-3
j_gene: TRBJ2-1
d_gene: .
CDR3nt: TGTGCCATCGCTGATGAGCAGTTCTTC
CDR3aa: CAIADEQFF

abundance: .
v_gene: TRBV2
j_gene: TRBJ1-4
d_gene: .
CDR3nt: TGTGCCAGCAGGGACGGGTGGGCTAATGAAAAACTGTTTTTT
CDR3aa: CASRDGWANEKLFF

abundance: .
v_gene: TRBV18
j_gene: TRBJ1-1
d_gene: TRBD1
CDR3nt: TGTGCCAGCTCTAGAAATAGGGGGCCTGAAGCTTTCTTT
CDR3aa: CASSRNRGPEAFF

abundance: .
v_gene: TRBV6-1
j_gene: TRBJ1-2
d_gene: .
CDR3nt: TGTGCCAGCAGTGAATTGGGAAAAAGGGATGGCTACACCTTC
CDR3aa: CASSELGKRDGYTF

abundance: .
v_gene: TRBV2
j_gene: TRBJ1-1
d_gene: .
CDR3nt: TGTGCCAGCAGTGGACAGTTGAACACTGAAGCTTTCTTT
CDR3aa: CASSGQLNTEAFF

abundance: .
v_gene: TRBV7-9
j_gene: TRBJ1-4
d_gene: .
CDR3nt: TGTGCCAGCAGGTTCGGACGGGGAAATGAAAAACTGTTTTTT
CDR3aa: CASRFGRGNEKLFF

abundance: .
v_gene: TRBV7-2
j_gene: TRBJ2-3
d_gene: .
CDR3nt: TGTGCCAGCAGCTCTGACAGGACCAGGGCCACAGATACGCAGTATTTT
CDR3aa: CASSSDRTRATDTQYF